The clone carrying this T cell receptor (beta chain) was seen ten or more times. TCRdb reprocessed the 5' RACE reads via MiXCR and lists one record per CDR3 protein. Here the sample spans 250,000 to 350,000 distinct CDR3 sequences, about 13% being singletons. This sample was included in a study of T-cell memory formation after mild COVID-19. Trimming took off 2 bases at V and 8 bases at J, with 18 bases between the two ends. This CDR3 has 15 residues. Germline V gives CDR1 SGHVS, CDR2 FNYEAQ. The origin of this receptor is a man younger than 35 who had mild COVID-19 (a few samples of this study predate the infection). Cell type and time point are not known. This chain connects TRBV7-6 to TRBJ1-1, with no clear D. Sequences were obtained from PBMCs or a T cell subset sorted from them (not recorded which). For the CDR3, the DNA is TGTGCCAGCAGCTTACTCCTTTCGCCGGAAGAGGAAGCTTTCTTT. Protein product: CASSLLLSPEEEAFF.